This is a list of T cell receptor beta chains from one sample in a study of T cells after yellow fever vaccination. TCRdb itself ran the 5' RACE reads through MiXCR, one entry per CDR3 protein. The repertoire holds about 260,000 distinct CDR3 sequences, approximately 5.2% seen once, with around 3.5% in the top ten. The sequences come from CD4+ T cells sorted from PBMCs, collected on the day of the yellow fever booster vaccination. The receptors derive from a young man who received the YFV17D yellow fever vaccine. CDR3s include the opening cysteine and the closing phenylalanine or tryptophan. The D gene is left open where the match is weak. Not all rows give a size; the values are once, few, many and, for expanded clones, a class.

CDR3	DNA	J	V	D	size
CASSPGTSHEQFF	TGTGCCAGTAGTCCAGGGACTTCCCATGAGCAGTTCTTC	TRBJ2-1	TRBV19	.	.
CASSPPGAGQQFF	TGTGCCAGCTCACCACCGGGGGCAGGGCAGCAGTTCTTC	TRBJ2-1	TRBV18	.	many
CASGRTVSGTGELFF	TGCGCCAGCGGTCGGACAGTCTCGGGCACCGGGGAGCTGTTTTTT	TRBJ2-2	TRBV5-1	.	few
CAGGRRGDIQYF	TGTGCCGGGGGACGCCGGGGGGACATTCAGTACTTC	TRBJ2-4	TRBV2	TRBD2	few
CAISVSGANTGELFF	TGTGCCATCAGCGTTAGCGGGGCGAACACCGGGGAGCTGTTTTTT	TRBJ2-2	TRBV10-3	TRBD2	.
CASANQNRVEAFF	TGTGCCAGCGCAAACCAAAACAGGGTTGAAGCTTTCTTT	TRBJ1-1	TRBV27	.	few
CASSQTTVSGGKGYGYTF	TGTGCCAGCAGCCAGACCACGGTATCCGGGGGCAAAGGATATGGCTACACCTTC	TRBJ1-2	TRBV4-2	.	.
CASRAQGGGNTIYF	TGTGCCAGCAGGGCACAGGGGGGGGGAAACACCATATATTTT	TRBJ1-3	TRBV12-3/TRBV12-4	TRBD1	few
CSASRTGGTEAFF	TGCAGTGCTAGTCGCACAGGGGGGACTGAAGCTTTCTTT	TRBJ1-1	TRBV20-1	TRBD1	few
CASSLWPATNGGGETQYF	TGTGCTAGCAGCTTATGGCCCGCTACTAATGGTGGCGGCGAGACCCAGTACTTC	TRBJ2-5	TRBV7-7	.	.
CASSADLNTEAFF	TGTGCCAGCAGCGCGGACTTGAACACTGAAGCTTTCTTT	TRBJ1-1	TRBV7-2	.	.
CASSLIPEKLFF	TGTGCCAGCAGCTTAATCCCTGAAAAACTGTTTTTT	TRBJ1-4	TRBV7-8	.	.
CASSKEPGGGVFF	TGTGCCAGCAGCAAAGAACCAGGTGGGGGTGTATTCTTC	TRBJ2-1	TRBV7-9	.	many
CASSYSARVRNEQFF	TGTGCCAGCAGTTACTCGGCCAGGGTTAGAAATGAGCAGTTCTTC	TRBJ2-1	TRBV6-5	.	many
CAWAVNTEAFF	TGTGCCTGGGCCGTGAACACTGAAGCTTTCTTT	TRBJ1-1	TRBV30	.	many
CASPAHGPSGNTIYF	TGTGCCAGTCCCGCCCACGGTCCCTCTGGAAACACCATATATTTT	TRBJ1-3	TRBV12-3/TRBV12-4	.	few
CASSLDSGTEAFF	TGTGCCAGCAGCTTAGACTCTGGGACTGAAGCTTTCTTT	TRBJ1-1	TRBV7-8	.	few
CASSLQQNTEAFF	TGTGCCAGCAGCCTACAGCAGAACACTGAAGCTTTCTTT	TRBJ1-1	TRBV7-6	.	many
CASSYRRSSTGELFF	TGTGCCAGCAGCTACCGACGAAGCAGTACCGGGGAGCTGTTTTTT	TRBJ2-2	TRBV7-2	.	few
CASSTGAAGANVLTF	TGCGCCAGCAGCACCGGGGCGGCTGGGGCCAACGTCCTGACTTTC	TRBJ2-6	TRBV5-1	.	.
CAISPGKVQYF	TGTGCCATCTCGCCAGGGAAAGTGCAGTACTTC	TRBJ2-7	TRBV10-3	.	few
CASSVDHSSYEQYF	TGTGCCAGCAGCGTAGATCACAGCTCCTACGAGCAGTACTTC	TRBJ2-7	TRBV9	.	few
CATSRDFHQPQHF	TGTGCCACCAGCAGAGATTTCCATCAGCCCCAGCATTTT	TRBJ1-5	TRBV15	.	few
CASSYGRNTGELFF	TGTGCCAGCAGTTACGGGAGGAACACCGGGGAGCTGTTTTTT	TRBJ2-2	TRBV6-2/TRBV6-3	.	many
CASSLVGRGTGELFF	TGTGCCAGCAGCTTGGTGGGCAGGGGTACCGGGGAGCTGTTTTTT	TRBJ2-2	TRBV5-4	.	many
CASSFPGTPRTVSTDTQYF	TGTGCCAGCAGCTTCCCCGGGACGCCGAGGACTGTTAGCACAGATACGCAGTATTTT	TRBJ2-3	TRBV7-8	.	few
CANPWYGLAGEETQYF	TGTGCCAATCCGTGGTACGGACTAGCGGGGGAAGAGACCCAGTACTTC	TRBJ2-5	TRBV21-1	.	.
CSARGIQQVEDSPLHF	TGCAGTGCTAGAGGGATCCAACAAGTCGAGGATTCACCCCTCCACTTT	TRBJ1-6	TRBV20-1	.	many
CASSVPRGLRETQYF	TGTGCCAGCAGTGTTCCCAGGGGACTTCGGGAGACCCAGTACTTC	TRBJ2-5	TRBV2	.	many
CASSQYWRGKQETQYF	TGTGCCAGCAGCCAATACTGGCGGGGGAAACAAGAGACCCAGTACTTC	TRBJ2-5	TRBV4-2	TRBD2	few
CASSLDKARQYF	TGTGCCAGCAGCTTGGACAAGGCCAGACAGTACTTC	TRBJ2-5	TRBV7-9	.	few